The 18 T cell receptor beta chains listed next were all sequenced from one sample in a study of regulatory T cells in long-lasting Graves disease. Time point given: persistent/refractory GD, antithyroid drugs over 5 years with positive TRAb. PBMCs were the source of the RNA used for TCR sequencing. In building TCR beta libraries, iRepertoire HTBI primers were used together with Arm-PCR of CDR3 regions. TCRdb recomputed calls from the multiplex PCR reads with MiXCR, one row per CDR3 protein. The repertoire holds hundreds of thousands of distinct CDR3 sequences, with 21% as singletons. The input for sequencing was peripheral blood mononuclear cells (PBMCs), taken when the disease was refractory, from a patient treated with antithyroid drugs. The receptor set was obtained from a female donor with Graves disease.

This clonotype was seen repeatedly, ten times or more. The chain recombines TRBV18 with TRBJ2-5; weak D call: TRBD1 (5 bases). Germline assignment: CDR1 KGHSH and CDR2 LQKENI. Deletions cut 2 bases from V and 3 bases from J, with 7 bases between. This CDR3 contains 13 residues. CDR3 DNA sequence: TGTGCCAGCTCACCATTAGGGGAAGAGACCCAGTACTTC. It is translated as CASSPLGEETQYF.

Many counts were recorded for this clonotype. The CDR3 here is CATSVGVQGYTF. CDR3 nucleotide sequence: TGTGCCACCAGTGTTGGGGTGCAAGGCTACACCTTC. The V gene is TRBV24-1, the J gene TRBJ1-2; D is unclear. CDR1 is KGHDR and CDR2 is SFDVKD in the germline V gene. The V and J ends lost 5 bases and 8 bases respectively, with 11 bases between them. CDR3 length: 12 amino acids.

The V call is TRBV20-1, the J call TRBJ2-7, with D maybe TRBD2 (5 bases). Germline-derived CDR1 and CDR2 are DFQATT and SNEGSKA (reference sequence). This CDR3 is 16 amino acids long. V lost 0 bases, J lost 2 bases, and 17 bases lay in between. CDR3 in DNA: TGCAGTGCTAGAGATCCCACAGAGGGCTTAGCCTACGAGCAGTACTTC. Its protein is CSARDPTEGLAYEQYF.

The V and J genes are TRBV14 and TRBJ2-3; D gene uncertain. The CDR3 runs 14 residues. The germline gives CDR1 SGHDN, CDR2 FVKESK. The V gene lost 0 bases and the J gene lost 6 bases, with 10 bases spanning the gap. The CDR3 bases are TGTGCCAGCAGCCAAGAGGCGGTTGCGGATACGCAGTATTTT. This encodes CASSQEAVADTQYF.

The rearrangement joins TRBV5-6 to TRBJ2-7, with 9 bases fitting TRBD1. Germline V gives CDR1 SGHDT, CDR2 YYEEEE. This CDR3 is built from 15 residues. The V segment lost 4 bases and the J segment 7 bases; nucleotides outside the gene matches: 12. The CDR3 DNA sequence: TGTGCCAGCAGCATAGGGGACAGGGTTTTGGTGGAGCAGTACTTC. As protein: CASSIGDRVLVEQYF.

This clonotype was detected only a few times. The rearrangement uses TRBV29-1 and TRBJ2-7; D gene ambiguous. V lost 6 bases to trimming and J lost 1 base, with 13 bases between them. Germline V CDR1 and CDR2: SQVTM, ANQGSEA. The CDR3 loop spans 13 amino acids. Written as DNA, the CDR3 is TGCAGCGTCGGACCCTGGAGTTCCTACGAGCAGTACTTC. Amino acid sequence: CSVGPWSSYEQYF.

This clonotype showed up many times. The chain uses TRBV11-2 and TRBJ1-1; weak D call: TRBD1 (6 bases). Germline V gene lookup returns CDR1 SGHAT and CDR2 FQNNGV. The CDR3 is 14 residues long. V lost 4 bases and J lost 9, with 18 bases in between. The CDR3 region is CASSYDRDTGKAFF. The CDR3, as DNA: TGTGCCAGCAGCTACGACCGGGACACCGGCAAAGCTTTCTTT.

This clonotype occurred many times. This chain joins TRBV10-3 and TRBJ2-7, with D perhaps matching TRBD1 (6 bases). Germline V gives CDR1 ENHRY, CDR2 SYGVKD. The CDR3 has 16 amino acids. V gave up 6 bases and J gave up 1 base, with 19 bases separating them. Here the CDR3 reads CAISRDNINPSYEQYF. The CDR3 nucleotides read TGTGCCATCAGCCGGGACAATATTAACCCTTCCTACGAGCAGTACTTC.

This clonotype was counted between two and nine times. This chain joins TRBV20-1 and TRBJ1-5; TRBD1 aligns across 7 bases. The CDR3 spans 15 residues. The germline V gene encodes CDR1 DFQATT and CDR2 SNEGSKA (reference sequence). With 3 bases clipped from V and 0 bases from J, the junction kept 5 bases outside the gene matches. This CDR3 is CSARPGGYSNQPQHF. The CDR3 coding sequence is TGCAGTGCTAGGCCAGGGGGGTATAGCAATCAGCCCCAGCATTTT.

This clonotype showed up many times. The gene calls are TRBV10-3 and TRBJ2-5; 11 positions agree with TRBD2. The CDR3 sequence is 16 residues long. Germline assignment: CDR1 ENHRY and CDR2 SYGVKD. V trimming: 4 bases; J trimming: 4 bases; junction bases outside the gene matches: 8. The CDR3 bases are TGTGCCATCAGTGGGGGGACTAGCGGCGGAGCAGAGACCCAGTACTTC. Its protein product is CAISGGTSGGAETQYF.

In the case of this clonotype: This may stem from a read error, because a much larger clone lies one nucleotide away. The rearrangement uses TRBV2 and TRBJ2-7; 11 bases are shared with TRBD1. Looked up from germline, CDR1 is SNHLY and CDR2 is FYNNEI. The CDR3 runs to 14 residues. V gave up 11 bases and J gave up 0 bases; unmatched junction bases: 6. The DNA for the CDR3 is TGTGCCTGCAAGGGGACAGGGGGCTCCTACGAGCAGTACTTC. This sequence encodes CACKGTGGSYEQYF. The full variable domain, its missing parts supplied by reference TRBV2 and TRBJ2-7, is EPEVTQTPSHQVTQMGQEVILRCVPISNHLYFYWYRQILGQKVEFLVSFYNNEISEKSEIFDDQFSVERPDGSNFTLKIRSTKLEDSAMYFCACKGTGGSYEQYFGPGTRLTVT.

This clonotype was observed many times. This sequence joins TRBV11-2 and TRBJ2-7; 8 bases align to TRBD2. This CDR3 region has 14 residues. With 1 base clipped from V and 7 bases from J, the junction kept 6 bases outside the gene matches. Per germline, CDR1 SGHAT and CDR2 FQNNGV. The CDR3 here is CASSLVGRGGEQYF. CDR3 bases: TGTGCCAGCAGCTTAGTAGGACGCGGGGGGGAGCAGTACTTC.

V and J are TRBV30 and TRBJ1-1; the D gene is possibly TRBD1 (5 bases). Between the trimmed V and J ends, which lost 2 bases and 10 bases, there was a span of 11 bases. Germline-derived CDR1 and CDR2 are GTSNPN and SVGIG (reference sequence). The CDR3 length is 11 residues. The CDR3 spells CAWSSGGGAFF. CDR3 bases: TGTGCCTGGAGTTCGGGGGGGGGAGCTTTCTTT.

This clonotype has at least ten counts. Here the CDR3 DNA reads TGTGCCAGCAGCCCCCCGGGGGGGGGGTTTCGAGAGACCCAGTACTTC. Amino acid sequence: CASSPPGGGFRETQYF. The chain employs TRBV12-3 or TRBV12-4 and TRBJ2-5, with 8 bases that match TRBD2. The V and J ends lost 6 bases and 4 bases, in that order; junction bases with no gene match: 13. This CDR3 comprises 16 residues.

V and J are TRBV20-1 and TRBJ2-7; 10 bases are a match to TRBD1. Per germline, CDR1 DFQATT and CDR2 SNEGSKA (reference sequence). V gave up 4 bases and J gave up 2 bases; unmatched junction bases: 8. This CDR3 has 15 amino acids. This CDR3 is CSAIRWDRGTYEQYF. In DNA, the CDR3 is TGCAGTGCTATAAGGTGGGACAGGGGTACCTACGAGCAGTACTTC.

The sample holds a few counts of this clonotype. This chain joins TRBV5-1 and TRBJ1-3; D is possibly TRBD1 (6 bases). The CDR3 covers 14 residues. Germline V gene lookup returns CDR1 SGHRS and CDR2 YFSETQ. The V end was cut by 4 bases, the J end by 4 bases, with 12 bases between. The CDR3 reads CASSGGTYGNTIYF. CDR3 nucleotides: TGCGCCAGCAGCGGGGGGACATACGGAAACACCATATATTTT. Together with reference TRBV5-1 and TRBJ1-3, the CDR3 gives the full variable domain: KAGVTQTPRYLIKTRGQQVTLSCSPISGHRSVSWYQQTPGQGLQFLFEYFSETQRNKGNFPGRFSGRQFSNSRSEMNVSTLELGDSALYLCASSGGTYGNTIYFGEGSWLTVV.

As for this clonotype: A much larger clone differs from this one at a single base, so this may be a read error. This chain connects TRBV24-1 to TRBJ1-1, with D possibly matching TRBD1 (6 bases). Germline V gene data show CDR1 as KGHDR and CDR2 as SFDVKD. V shed 3 bases and J shed 1 base, with 11 bases lying between them. This CDR3 has 15 amino acids. The DNA of the CDR3 is TGTGCCACCAGTGATGGGACACCCTCGAACACTGAAGCTTTCTTT. Translated, it gives CATSDGTPSNTEAFF.

The sample holds many counts of this clonotype. J is TRBJ1-1 and V is TRBV24-1, with TRBD1 as a possible D gene (5 bases). V was cut by 9 bases and J by 6 bases, with 16 bases left in between. Germline loops: CDR1 KGHDR, CDR2 SFDVKD. CDR3 length: 13 residues. The CDR3 sequence is CATAEGTSAEAFF. CDR3 bases: TGTGCCACCGCGGAGGGGACCAGCGCTGAAGCTTTCTTT.